The rows below give T cell receptor beta chains drawn from one sample of a study of shared clonotypes between healthy human individuals. Generated by immunoSEQ multiplex PCR, the TCRdb table keeps only in-frame clones and is missing some. The sample carries some 87,000 clones, 60% to 75% recorded once. The sequenced material came from memory CD8+ T cells sorted from blood. The receptors were gathered from a man aged 25-40 years in good health. Each CDR3 is given with its conserved first and last residue. The D gene is left open where the match is weak. Some rows have no size entry. The others give once, few or many, or a class for an expanded clone.

TRBV7-2	-	few	TRBJ2-7	CASSFIRGSYEQYF	TGTGCCAGCAGCTTTATCCGGGGTTCCTACGAGCAGTACTTC
TRBV20-1	-	-	TRBJ1-2	CSAPTNYGYTF	TGCAGTGCCCCGACCAACTATGGCTACACCTTC
TRBV6-5	TRBD2	-	TRBJ2-5	CASSPTGGATQYF	TGTGCCAGCAGTCCCACCGGGGGGGCGACCCAGTACTTC
TRBV5-5	TRBD2	-	TRBJ2-7	CASSLTGQRTSGTYEQYF	TGTGCCAGCAGCTTGACGGGACAACGTACTAGCGGGACCTACGAGCAGTACTTC
TRBV6-1	TRBD1	once	TRBJ2-1	CASSLDRGSYNEQFF	TGTGCCAGCAGCCTTGACAGGGGCTCTTACAATGAGCAGTTCTTC
TRBV7-2	TRBD1	-	TRBJ2-7	CASSLEGTGDYEQYF	TGTGCCAGCAGCTTAGAGGGGACAGGGGACTACGAGCAGTACTTC
TRBV2	TRBD1	-	TRBJ1-2	CASSPIQGAGNYGYTF	TGTGCCAGCAGTCCAATTCAGGGGGCTGGTAACTATGGCTACACCTTC
TRBV10-3	-	-	TRBJ2-1	CAIKSQGSLYNEQFF	TGTGCCATTAAAAGCCAGGGTTCCCTGTACAATGAGCAGTTCTTC
TRBV11-1	-	-	TRBJ2-1	CASSWRQSYNEQFF	TGTGCCAGCAGCTGGCGCCAATCCTACAATGAGCAGTTCTTC
TRBV7-9	TRBD1	-	TRBJ1-1	CASSPRDSLATEAFF	TGTGCCAGCAGCCCGCGGGACAGTCTAGCCACTGAAGCTTTCTTT
TRBV25-1	-	-	TRBJ2-3	CASSGGQEGTDTQYF	TGTGCCAGCAGTGGAGGACAGGAGGGAACAGATACGCAGTATTTT
TRBV18	TRBD2	-	TRBJ2-5	CASSPRGLAGLGQTQYF	TGTGCCAGCTCACCCCGGGGGCTAGCGGGACTGGGACAGACCCAGTACTTC
TRBV5-1	-	-	TRBJ2-2	CASTRTTRNTGELFF	TGCGCCAGCACAAGGACTACCAGGAACACCGGGGAGCTGTTTTTT
TRBV5-1	-	-	TRBJ2-5	CASSLTGGAETQYF	TGCGCCAGCAGCTTGACTGGGGGCGCGGAGACCCAGTACTTC
TRBV6-5	TRBD1	-	TRBJ1-4	CASSVQGAGEKLFF	TGTGCCAGCAGTGTACAGGGGGCAGGGGAAAAACTGTTTTTT
TRBV5-6	TRBD1	-	TRBJ1-2	CASSSPAGTGGYRDGYTF	TGTGCCAGCAGCTCACCCGCGGGGACAGGGGGCTATAGGGATGGCTACACCTTC
TRBV6-5	TRBD2	-	TRBJ2-1	CASRLGTSGYNEQFF	TGTGCCAGCAGATTAGGGACTAGCGGGTACAATGAGCAGTTCTTC
TRBV27	TRBD1	many	TRBJ2-4	CASAEWAGGTDIQYF	TGTGCCAGCGCTGAGTGGGCAGGGGGCACGGACATTCAGTACTTC
TRBV11-2	-	-	TRBJ2-7	CASSLGGGAAYEQYF	TGTGCCAGCAGCTTAGGAGGGGGGGCCGCCTACGAGCAGTACTTC
TRBV28	-	-	TRBJ1-2	CASRTLGTDYGYTF	TGTGCCAGCAGAACCCTGGGGACGGACTATGGCTACACCTTC
TRBV5-1	TRBD2	few	TRBJ2-3	CASSLTSGDHRTQYF	TGCGCCAGCAGCTTGACTAGCGGGGACCACAGGACGCAGTATTTT
TRBV5-1	TRBD1	few	TRBJ2-1	CASSLDPDRAYPGNEQFF	TGCGCCAGCAGCTTGGACCCGGACAGGGCTTACCCGGGCAATGAGCAGTTCTTC
TRBV11-2	-	once	TRBJ1-5	CASSSEPVQPQHF	TGTGCCAGCAGCTCCGAGCCGGTTCAGCCCCAGCATTTT
TRBV28	-	-	TRBJ1-2	CASSEVYGYTF	TGTGCCAGCAGTGAAGTTTATGGCTACACCTTC